The present entry profiles one T cell receptor beta chain with its context. What it binds is unknown. This sample is part of a study of OX40 agonist ivuxolimab in advanced cancers. Overall study findings and caveats: Low normalized T-cell clonal expansion was also seen in some nonresponders.

J gave up 5 bases and V 5 bases, and 3 bases lay outside the gene matches. The length of the CDR3 is 14 residues. The V gene's germline CDR1 is SEHNR and CDR2 FQNEAQ (reference sequence). Clones were sequenced by immunoSEQ multiplex PCR, and TCRdb holds only the in-frame ones, with some missing. Counted here are tens of thousands of clones, 94% occurring once; the ten biggest clones make up around 9.6%. The sample consisted of CD4+ or CD8+ T cells sorted from blood, taken in a trial of the OX40 agonist ivuxolimab. The sequence came from an adult with an advanced solid tumor such as melanoma, head and neck, liver or kidney cancer. The chain couples TRBV7-9 to TRBJ1-4; 9 bases agree with TRBD1. The CDR3 nucleotides read TGTGCCAGCAGCCCGGGACAGGGAAATGAAAAACTGTTTTTT. Translated: CASSPGQGNEKLFF.